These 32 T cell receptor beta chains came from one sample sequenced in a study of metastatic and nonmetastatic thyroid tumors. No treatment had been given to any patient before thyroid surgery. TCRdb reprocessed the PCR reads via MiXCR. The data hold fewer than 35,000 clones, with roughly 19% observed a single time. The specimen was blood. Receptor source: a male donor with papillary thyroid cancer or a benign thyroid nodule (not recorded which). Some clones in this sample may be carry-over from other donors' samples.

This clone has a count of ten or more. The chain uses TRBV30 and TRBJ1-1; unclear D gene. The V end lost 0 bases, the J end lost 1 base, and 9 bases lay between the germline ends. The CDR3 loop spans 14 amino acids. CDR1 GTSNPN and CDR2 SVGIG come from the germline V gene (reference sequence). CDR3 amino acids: CAWSVFRSNTEAFF. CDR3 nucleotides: TGTGCCTGGAGTGTTTTCAGATCGAACACTGAAGCTTTCTTT.

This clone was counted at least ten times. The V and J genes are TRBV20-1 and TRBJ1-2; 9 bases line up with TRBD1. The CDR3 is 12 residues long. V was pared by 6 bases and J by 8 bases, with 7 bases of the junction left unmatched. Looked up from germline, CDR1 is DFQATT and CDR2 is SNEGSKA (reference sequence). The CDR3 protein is CSAGGQGRGYTF. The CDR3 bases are TGCAGTGCGGGAGGACAGGGGAGAGGCTACACCTTC.

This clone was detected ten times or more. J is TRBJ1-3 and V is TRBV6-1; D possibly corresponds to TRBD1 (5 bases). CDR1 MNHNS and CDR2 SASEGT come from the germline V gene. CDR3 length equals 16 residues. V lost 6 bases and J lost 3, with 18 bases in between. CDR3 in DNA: TGTGCCAGCAGATATAGTATAACAGGTTTTGGAAACACCATATATTTT. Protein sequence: CASRYSITGFGNTIYF.

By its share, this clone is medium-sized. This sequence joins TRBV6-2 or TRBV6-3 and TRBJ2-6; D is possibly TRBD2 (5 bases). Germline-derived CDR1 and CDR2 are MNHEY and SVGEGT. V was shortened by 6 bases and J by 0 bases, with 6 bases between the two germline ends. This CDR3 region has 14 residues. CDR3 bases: TGTGCCAGCAGCCGGGACTCTGGGGCCAACGTCCTGACTTTC. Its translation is CASSRDSGANVLTF.

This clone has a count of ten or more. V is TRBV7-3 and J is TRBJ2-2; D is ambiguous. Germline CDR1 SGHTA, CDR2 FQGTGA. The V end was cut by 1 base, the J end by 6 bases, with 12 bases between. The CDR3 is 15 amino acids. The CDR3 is CASSLKRVVSGELFF. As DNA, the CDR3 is TGTGCCAGCAGCTTAAAAAGGGTGGTGTCCGGGGAGCTGTTTTTT.

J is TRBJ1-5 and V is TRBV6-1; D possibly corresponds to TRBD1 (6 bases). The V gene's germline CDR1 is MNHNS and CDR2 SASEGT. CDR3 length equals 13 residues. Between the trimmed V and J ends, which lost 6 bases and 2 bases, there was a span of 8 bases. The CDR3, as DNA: TGTGCCAGCAGCCGACAGGGCAATCAGCCCCAGCATTTT. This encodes CASSRQGNQPQHF.

CDR3 loop: CASSLGQGFGEAFF. In DNA form, the CDR3 reads TGTGCCAGCAGCTTGGGGCAGGGGTTTGGTGAAGCTTTCTTT. The chain links TRBV5-5 to TRBJ1-1; TRBD1 might be the D (6 bases). V was pared by 0 bases and J by 7 bases, with 13 bases between. The germline V gene encodes CDR1 SGHKS and CDR2 YYEKEE (reference sequence). The CDR3 consists of 14 residues. The variable domain in full, completed from reference TRBV5-5 and TRBJ1-1, reads DAGVTQSPTHLIKTRGQQVTLRCSPISGHKSVSWYQQVLGQGPQFIFQYYEKEERGRGNFPDRFSARQFPNYSSELNVNALLLGDSALYLCASSLGQGFGEAFFGQGTRLTVV.

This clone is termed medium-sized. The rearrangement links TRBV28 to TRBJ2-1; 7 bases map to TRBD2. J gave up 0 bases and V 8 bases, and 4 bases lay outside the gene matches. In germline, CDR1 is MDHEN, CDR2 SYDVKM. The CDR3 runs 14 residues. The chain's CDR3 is CASSSGGSYNEQFF. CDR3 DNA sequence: TGTGCCAGCTCCTCGGGGGGCTCCTACAATGAGCAGTTCTTC.

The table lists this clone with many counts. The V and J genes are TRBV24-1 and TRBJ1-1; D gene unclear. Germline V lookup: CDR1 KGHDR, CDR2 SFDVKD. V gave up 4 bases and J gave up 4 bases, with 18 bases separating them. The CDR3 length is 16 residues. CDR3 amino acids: CATSDPGGGKGTEAFF. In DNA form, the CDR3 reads TGTGCCACCAGTGACCCGGGAGGCGGAAAGGGCACTGAAGCTTTCTTT.

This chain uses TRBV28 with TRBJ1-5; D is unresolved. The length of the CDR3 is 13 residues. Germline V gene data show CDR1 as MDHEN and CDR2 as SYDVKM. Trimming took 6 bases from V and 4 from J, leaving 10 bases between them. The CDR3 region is CASSNRENQPQHF. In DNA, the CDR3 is TGTGCCAGCAGCAACCGGGAAAATCAGCCCCAGCATTTT.

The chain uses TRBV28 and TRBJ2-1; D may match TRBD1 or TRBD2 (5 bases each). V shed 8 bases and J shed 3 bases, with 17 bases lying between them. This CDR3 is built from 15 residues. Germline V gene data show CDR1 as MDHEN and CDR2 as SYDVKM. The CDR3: CASGGIQGFYNEQFF. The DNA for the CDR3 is TGTGCCAGCGGGGGAATTCAGGGATTCTACAATGAGCAGTTCTTC.

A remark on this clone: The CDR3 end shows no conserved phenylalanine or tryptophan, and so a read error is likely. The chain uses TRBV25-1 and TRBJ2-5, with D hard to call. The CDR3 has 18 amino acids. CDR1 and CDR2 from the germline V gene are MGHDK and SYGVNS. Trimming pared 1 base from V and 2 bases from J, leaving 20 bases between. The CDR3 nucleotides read TGTGCCAGCAGTGAATTATTCGGGCCAAGCAACCCGCAAGAGACCCAGTACGTC. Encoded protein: CASSELFGPSNPQETQYV.

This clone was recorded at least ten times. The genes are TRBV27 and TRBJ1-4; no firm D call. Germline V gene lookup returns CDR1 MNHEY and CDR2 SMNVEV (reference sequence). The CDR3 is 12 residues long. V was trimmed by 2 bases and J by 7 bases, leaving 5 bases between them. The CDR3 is CASSLKGEKLFF. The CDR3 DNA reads TGTGCCAGCAGTTTAAAGGGTGAAAAACTGTTTTTT. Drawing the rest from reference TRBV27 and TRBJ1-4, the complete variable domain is EAQVTQNPRYLITVTGKKLTVTCSQNMNHEYMSWYRQDPGLGLRQIYYSMNVEVTDKGDVPEGYKVSRKEKRNFPLILESPSPNQTSLYFCASSLKGEKLFFGSGTQLSVL.

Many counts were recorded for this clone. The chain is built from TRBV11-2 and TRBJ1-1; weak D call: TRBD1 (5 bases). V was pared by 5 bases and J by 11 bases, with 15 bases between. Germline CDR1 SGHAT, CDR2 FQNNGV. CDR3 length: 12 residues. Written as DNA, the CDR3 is TGTGCCAGCAGCGCAGTGGGGGTGGCGGCTTTCTTT. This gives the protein CASSAVGVAAFF.

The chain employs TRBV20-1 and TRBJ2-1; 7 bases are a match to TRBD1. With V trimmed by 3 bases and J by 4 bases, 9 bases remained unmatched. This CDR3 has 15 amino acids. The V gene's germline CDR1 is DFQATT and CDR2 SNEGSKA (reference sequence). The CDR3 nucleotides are TGCAGTGCTAGCAGTCCCCAGGGGGTTTACAATGAGCAGTTCTTC. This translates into CSASSPQGVYNEQFF.

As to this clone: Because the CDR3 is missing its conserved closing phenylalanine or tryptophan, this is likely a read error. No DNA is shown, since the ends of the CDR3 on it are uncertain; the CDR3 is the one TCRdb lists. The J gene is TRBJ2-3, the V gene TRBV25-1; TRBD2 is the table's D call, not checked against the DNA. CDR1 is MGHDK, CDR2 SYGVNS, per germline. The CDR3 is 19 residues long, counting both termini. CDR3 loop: CASSPSPYGGTNYEQYFGP.

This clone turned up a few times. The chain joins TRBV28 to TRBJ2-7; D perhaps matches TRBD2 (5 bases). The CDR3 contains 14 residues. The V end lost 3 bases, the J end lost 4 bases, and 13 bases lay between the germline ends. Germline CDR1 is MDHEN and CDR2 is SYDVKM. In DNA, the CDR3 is TGTGCCAGCAGTTTTTTCGGTGAGGGTTACGAGCAGTACTTC. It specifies CASSFFGEGYEQYF. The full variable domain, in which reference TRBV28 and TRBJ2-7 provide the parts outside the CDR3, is DVKVTQSSRYLVKRTGEKVFLECVQDMDHENMFWYRQDPGLGLRLIYFSYDVKMKEKGDIPEGYSVSREKKERFSLILESASTNQTSMYLCASSFFGEGYEQYFGPGTRLTVT.

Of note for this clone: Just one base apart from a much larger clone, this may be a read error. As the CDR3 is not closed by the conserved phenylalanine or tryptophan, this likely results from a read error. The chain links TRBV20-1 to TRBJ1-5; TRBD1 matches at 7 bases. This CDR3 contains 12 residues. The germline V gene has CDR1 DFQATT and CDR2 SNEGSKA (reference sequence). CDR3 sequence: CSARDSNHPQHS. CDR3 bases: TGCAGTGCGAGGGACAGCAATCATCCCCAGCATTCT.

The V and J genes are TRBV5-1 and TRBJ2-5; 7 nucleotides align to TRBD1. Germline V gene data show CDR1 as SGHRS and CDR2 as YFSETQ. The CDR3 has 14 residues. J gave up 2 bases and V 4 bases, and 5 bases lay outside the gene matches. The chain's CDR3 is CASSQGTVQETQYF. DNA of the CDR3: TGCGCCAGCAGCCAAGGGACAGTTCAAGAGACCCAGTACTTC.

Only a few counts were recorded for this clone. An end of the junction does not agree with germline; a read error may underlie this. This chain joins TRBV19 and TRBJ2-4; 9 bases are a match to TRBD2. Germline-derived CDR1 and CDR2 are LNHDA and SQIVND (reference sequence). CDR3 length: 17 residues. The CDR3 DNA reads TGTGCCAGTAGTATTCGTAGTAGCGGGAGAGCCAAAAACATTAAGTACTTC. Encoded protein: CASSIRSSGRAKNIKYF.

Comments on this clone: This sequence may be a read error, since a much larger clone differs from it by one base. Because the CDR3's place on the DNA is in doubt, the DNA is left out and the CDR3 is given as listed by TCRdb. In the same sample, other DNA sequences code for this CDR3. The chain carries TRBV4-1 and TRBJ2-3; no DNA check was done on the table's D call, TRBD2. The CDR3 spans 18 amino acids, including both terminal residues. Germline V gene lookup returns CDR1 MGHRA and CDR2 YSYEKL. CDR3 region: CASSQGVGGGTSTDTQYF.

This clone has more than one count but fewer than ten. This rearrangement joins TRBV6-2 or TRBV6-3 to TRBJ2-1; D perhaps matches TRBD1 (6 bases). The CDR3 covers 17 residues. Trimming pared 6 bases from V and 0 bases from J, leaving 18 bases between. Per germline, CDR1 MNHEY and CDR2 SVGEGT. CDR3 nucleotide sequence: TGTGCCAGCAGCGCGGCCTGGACAGAGAGCTCCTACAATGAGCAGTTCTTC. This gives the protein CASSAAWTESSYNEQFF.

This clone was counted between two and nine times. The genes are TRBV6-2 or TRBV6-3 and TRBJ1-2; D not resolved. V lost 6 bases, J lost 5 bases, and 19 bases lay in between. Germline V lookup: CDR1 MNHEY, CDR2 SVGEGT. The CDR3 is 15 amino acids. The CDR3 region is CASSPQAGYGYGYTF. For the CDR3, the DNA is TGTGCCAGCAGCCCCCAGGCCGGGTATGGGTATGGCTACACCTTC.

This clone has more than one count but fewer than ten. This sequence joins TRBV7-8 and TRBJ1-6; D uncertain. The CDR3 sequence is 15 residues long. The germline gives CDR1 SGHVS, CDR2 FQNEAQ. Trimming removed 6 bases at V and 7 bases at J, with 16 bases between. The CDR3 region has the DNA TGTGCCAGCAGGTCAAAGGACGGAGTAAATTCACCCCTCCACTTT. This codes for CASRSKDGVNSPLHF.

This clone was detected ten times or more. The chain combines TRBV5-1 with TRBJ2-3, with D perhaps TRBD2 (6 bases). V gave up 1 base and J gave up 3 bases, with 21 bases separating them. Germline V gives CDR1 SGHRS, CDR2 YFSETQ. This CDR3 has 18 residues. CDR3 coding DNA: TGCGCCAGCAGCTTGACTAGCAGAGGAAAGGCAGGGACAGATACGCAGTATTTT. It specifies CASSLTSRGKAGTDTQYF.

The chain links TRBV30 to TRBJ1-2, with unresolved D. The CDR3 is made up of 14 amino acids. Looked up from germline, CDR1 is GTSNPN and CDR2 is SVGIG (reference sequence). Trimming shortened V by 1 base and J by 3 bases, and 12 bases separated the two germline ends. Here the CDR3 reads CAWSAGHGDYGYTF. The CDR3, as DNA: TGTGCCTGGAGTGCCGGGCATGGAGACTATGGCTACACCTTC.

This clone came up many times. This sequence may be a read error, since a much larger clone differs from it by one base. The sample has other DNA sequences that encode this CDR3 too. The CDR3 reads CASSPGPGLAGALSNFF. The CDR3 bases are TGTGCCAGCAGTCCCGGTCCTGGACTAGCGGGAGCCCTGAGCAACTTCTTC. The chain links TRBV12-3 or TRBV12-4 to TRBJ2-1; 13 bases are a match to TRBD2. Losses at the gene ends were 5 bases for V and 16 bases for J; bases not matched to a gene: 20. The CDR3 has 17 residues.

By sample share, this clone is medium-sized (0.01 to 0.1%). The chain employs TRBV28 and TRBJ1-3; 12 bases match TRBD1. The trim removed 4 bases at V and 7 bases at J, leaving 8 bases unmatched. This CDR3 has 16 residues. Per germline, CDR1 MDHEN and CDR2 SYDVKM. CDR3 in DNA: TGTGCCAGCAGTTACTCCCCGGGACAGGGGGCGAACACCATATATTTT. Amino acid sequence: CASSYSPGQGANTIYF.

Here the CDR3 reads CASRTGTASGNSPLHF. CDR3 coding DNA: TGTGCCAGCAGGACCGGGACAGCCTCGGGGAATTCACCCCTCCACTTT. The rearrangement joins TRBV27 to TRBJ1-6; 7 positions agree with TRBD1. This CDR3 has 16 amino acids. The V gene end was trimmed by 6 bases and the J gene end by 7 bases; junction bases not matched to a gene: 12. Germline CDR1 is MNHEY and CDR2 is SMNVEV (reference sequence).

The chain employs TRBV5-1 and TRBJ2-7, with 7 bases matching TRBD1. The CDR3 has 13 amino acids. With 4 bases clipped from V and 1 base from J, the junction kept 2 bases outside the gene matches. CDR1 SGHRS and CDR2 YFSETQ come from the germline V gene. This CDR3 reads CASSGGQSYEQYF. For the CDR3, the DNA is TGCGCCAGCAGCGGGGGACAGTCCTACGAGCAGTACTTC. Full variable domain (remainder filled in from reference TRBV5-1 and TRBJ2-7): KAGVTQTPRYLIKTRGQQVTLSCSPISGHRSVSWYQQTPGQGLQFLFEYFSETQRNKGNFPGRFSGRQFSNSRSEMNVSTLELGDSALYLCASSGGQSYEQYFGPGTRLTVT.

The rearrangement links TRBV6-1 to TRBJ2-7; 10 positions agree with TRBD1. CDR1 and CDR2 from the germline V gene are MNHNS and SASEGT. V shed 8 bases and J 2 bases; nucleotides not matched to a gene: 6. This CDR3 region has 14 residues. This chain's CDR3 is CASGTGQGAYEQYF. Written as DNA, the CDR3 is TGTGCCAGCGGAACCGGACAGGGGGCCTACGAGCAGTACTTC.

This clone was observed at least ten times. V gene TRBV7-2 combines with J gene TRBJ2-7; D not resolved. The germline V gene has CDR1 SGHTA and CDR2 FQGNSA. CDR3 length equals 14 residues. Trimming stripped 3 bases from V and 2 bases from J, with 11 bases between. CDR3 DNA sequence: TGTGCCAGCAGCTTGACCAAAAGAGCCTACGAGCAGTACTTC. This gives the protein CASSLTKRAYEQYF.